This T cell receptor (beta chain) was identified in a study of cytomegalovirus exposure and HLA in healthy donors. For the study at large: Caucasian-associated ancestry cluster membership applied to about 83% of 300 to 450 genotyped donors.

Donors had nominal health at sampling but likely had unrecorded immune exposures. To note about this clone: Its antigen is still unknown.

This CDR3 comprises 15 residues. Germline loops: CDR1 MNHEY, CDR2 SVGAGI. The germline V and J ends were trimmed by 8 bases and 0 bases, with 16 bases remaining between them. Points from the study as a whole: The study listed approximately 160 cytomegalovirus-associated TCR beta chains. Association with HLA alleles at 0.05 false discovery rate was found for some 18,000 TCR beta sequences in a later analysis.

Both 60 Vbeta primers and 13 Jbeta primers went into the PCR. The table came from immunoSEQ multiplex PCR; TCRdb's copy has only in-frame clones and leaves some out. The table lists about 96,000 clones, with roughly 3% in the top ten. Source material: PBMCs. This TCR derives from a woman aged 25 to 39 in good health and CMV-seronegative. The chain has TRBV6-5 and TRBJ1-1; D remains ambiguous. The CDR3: CASGRSTEMNTEAFF. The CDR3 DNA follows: TGTGCCAGCGGGCGATCTACTGAGATGAACACTGAAGCTTTCTTT.